This T cell receptor (beta chain) appears in the sequencing data of a study of T cells in Graves' hyperthyroidism and ophthalmopathy. Clinical symptoms, serum thyroxine, TRAb, thyroid ultrasound and orbital computed tomography informed diagnoses. After removal of 4 bases from V and 6 bases from J, the junction contained 6 bases not matched to a gene. CDR1 MGHRA and CDR2 YSYEKL come from the germline V gene. There are 14 residues in the CDR3. Amplification yielded TCR beta CDR3 regions, with RNA transcripts as the source. Using the HTBI primer set, a first-round RT-PCR was run on the TCR CDR3. MiXCR, run by TCRdb on the multiplex PCR reads, gives a single entry per CDR3 protein. Of about 560,000 distinct CDR3 sequences detected, approximately 15% appear once; the ten largest clones hold around 18%.

This chain joins TRBV4-1 and TRBJ2-7; 10 bases fit TRBD2. Sequenced material: blood. This TCR was recovered from a woman younger than 35 with Graves' hyperthyroidism. In nucleotides, the CDR3 is TGCGCCAGCAGCCGAGCGGGAGGGCCGGGCGAGCAGTACTTC. Its translation is CASSRAGGPGEQYF.